The next 31 T cell receptor beta chains were all read from a single sample in a study of T cells after yellow fever vaccination. Each CDR3 protein gets one entry after TCRdb re-called the 5' RACE reads with MiXCR. This sample has approximately 170,000 distinct CDR3 sequences, with 11% found just once. The material sequenced was CD8+ T cells sorted from PBMCs, taken 15 days after the yellow fever booster vaccination. Receptors originate from a man younger than 30 who received the YFV17D yellow fever vaccine.

This clonotype was counted only a few times. The chain's CDR3 is CASTGVGNTIYF. The CDR3 region has the DNA TGTGCCAGCACTGGGGTCGGAAACACCATATATTTT. This chain uses TRBV12-3 or TRBV12-4 with TRBJ1-3; D call uncertain. With 7 bases removed from V and 4 bases from J, the gap between germline ends came to 8 bases. The CDR3 contains 12 residues.

Only a few counts were recorded for this clonotype. This sequence joins TRBV24-1 and TRBJ2-7, with 9 bases matching TRBD2. The germline V gene encodes CDR1 KGHDR and CDR2 SFDVKD. The CDR3 is 15 residues long. The V and J ends lost 10 bases and 8 bases, in that order; junction bases with no gene match: 17. In DNA, the CDR3 is TGTGCCACACGGGGAATCGGACTAGCGTGGGTGAAGCAGTACGTC. This encodes CATRGIGLAWVKQYV.

This clonotype was recorded a few times. The rearrangement links TRBV11-2 to TRBJ1-1; tentative D call: TRBD1 (6 bases). This CDR3 has 14 residues. Trimming pared 5 bases from V and 0 bases from J, leaving 10 bases between. In germline, CDR1 is SGHAT, CDR2 FQNNGV. CDR3 region: CASSPWTVNTEAFF. The CDR3 DNA reads as TGTGCCAGCAGCCCATGGACAGTGAACACTGAAGCTTTCTTT.

The genes are TRBV6-5 and TRBJ1-5; possible D gene TRBD1, 6 bases. The germline gives CDR1 MNHEY, CDR2 SVGAGI. V dropped 2 bases and J dropped 3 bases, with 11 bases sitting between them. The CDR3 length is 15 residues. The CDR3 DNA follows: TGTGCCAGCAGTTACGGGGGGGGCTTCAATCAGCCCCAGCATTTT. This sequence encodes CASSYGGGFNQPQHF.

The rearrangement links TRBV27 to TRBJ1-1, with TRBD1 as a possible D gene (5 bases). CDR3 length equals 13 residues. V dropped 5 bases and J dropped 4 bases, with 11 bases sitting between them. In germline, CDR1 is MNHEY, CDR2 SMNVEV (reference sequence). The CDR3 spells CASSVREGTEAFF. The CDR3 DNA is TGTGCCAGCAGTGTCAGGGAGGGCACTGAAGCTTTCTTT.

The rearrangement uses TRBV14 and TRBJ1-6; D ambiguous. CDR3 length: 15 residues. V lost 4 bases to trimming and J lost 1 base, with 8 bases between them. The germline CDR1 and CDR2 sequences are SGHDN and FVKESK. CDR3 coding DNA: TGTGCCAGCAGCCGTAAAGGTTCCTATAATTCACCCCTCCACTTT. Its translation: CASSRKGSYNSPLHF. The complete variable domain, with remaining parts taken from reference TRBV14 and TRBJ1-6, reads EAGVTQFPSHSVIEKGQTVTLRCDPISGHDNLYWYRRVMGKEIKFLLHFVKESKQDESGMPNNRFLAERTGGTYSTLKVQPAELEDSGVYFCASSRKGSYNSPLHFGNGTRLTVT.

This clonotype has at least ten counts. J is TRBJ2-5 and V is TRBV12-3 or TRBV12-4; 7 bases are a match to TRBD2. The CDR3 runs 15 residues. The trim removed 6 bases at V and 2 bases at J, leaving 9 bases unmatched. The CDR3 coding sequence is TGTGCCAGCAGACACCGACTAGCCCTTCAAGAGACCCAGTACTTC. Amino acid sequence: CASRHRLALQETQYF.

This chain connects TRBV12-3 or TRBV12-4 to TRBJ2-7, with D perhaps TRBD1 or TRBD2 (5 bases each). The CDR3 has 14 residues. V was trimmed by 3 bases and J by 7 bases, leaving 16 bases between them. CDR3 sequence (DNA): TGTGCCAGCAGTTTTGGGACCACCCTAAAAGAGCAGTACTTC. Amino acids: CASSFGTTLKEQYF.

V and J are TRBV6-5 and TRBJ2-2; TRBD1 might be the D (6 bases). The germline CDR1 and CDR2 sequences are MNHEY and SVGAGI. The V end lost 2 bases, the J end lost 2 bases, and 15 bases lay between the germline ends. This CDR3 is built from 17 residues. CDR3 in amino acids: CASSYGGQRSNTGELFF. The CDR3, as DNA: TGTGCCAGCAGTTACGGAGGACAGCGAAGCAACACCGGGGAGCTGTTTTTT.

This clonotype was seen a few times. The CDR3 reads CASSQASGTSIGKNEQFF. CDR3 DNA: TGTGCCAGCAGCCAAGCGTCCGGGACTAGCATTGGGAAAAATGAGCAGTTCTTC. This chain uses TRBV4-2 with TRBJ2-1, with TRBD2 matching 9 bases. This CDR3 has 18 residues. Germline V CDR1 and CDR2: LGHNA, YNFKEQ. Trimming at V came to 1 base and at J to 7 bases, leaving 14 bases not matched to a gene.

The chain has TRBV6-1 and TRBJ1-5; D call uncertain. V gave up 3 bases and J gave up 0 bases, with 6 bases separating them. This CDR3 spans 14 amino acids. CDR1 and CDR2 (germline): MNHNS, SASEGT. In DNA, the CDR3 is TGTGCCAGCAGTGACCGATATAGCAATCAGCCCCAGCATTTT. It yields the protein CASSDRYSNQPQHF.

J is TRBJ2-7 and V is TRBV7-6; D gene ambiguous. Germline CDR1 and CDR2: SGHVS and FNYEAQ. Trimming shortened V by 2 bases and J by 0 bases, and 11 bases separated the two germline ends. This CDR3 has 15 amino acids. CDR3 protein: CASSLSPASSYEQYV. Here the CDR3 DNA reads TGTGCCAGCAGCTTAAGTCCAGCGAGCTCCTACGAGCAGTACGTC.

The rearrangement uses TRBV10-3 and TRBJ2-7; 9 nucleotides agree with TRBD1. J gave up 6 bases and V 4 bases, and 7 bases lay outside the gene matches. Germline CDR1 reads ENHRY; CDR2 reads SYGVKD. The CDR3 is 14 residues long. In DNA, the CDR3 is TGTGCCATCAGTGGGTCCGGGACAGGGCTCGAGCAGTACGTC. It translates to CAISGSGTGLEQYV.

This clonotype has just a few counts. The V gene is TRBV29-1, the J gene TRBJ1-1, with D tentatively TRBD1 (5 bases). V was trimmed by 4 bases and J by 4 bases, leaving 10 bases between them. The CDR3 runs to 12 residues. CDR1 SQVTM and CDR2 ANQGSEA come from the germline V gene. For the CDR3, the DNA is TGCAGCGTTGTAGGGCAGGGCACTGAAGCTTTCTTT. Amino acid sequence: CSVVGQGTEAFF.

This sequence joins TRBV5-6 and TRBJ2-7; D ambiguous. Between the trimmed V and J ends, which lost 1 base and 0 bases, there was a span of 8 bases. The CDR3 length is 14 residues. CDR1 SGHDT and CDR2 YYEEEE come from the germline V gene. CDR3 residues: CASSLLVDSYEQYF. The DNA for the CDR3 is TGTGCCAGCAGCTTGTTGGTAGACTCCTACGAGCAGTACTTC.

This clonotype was detected ten times or more. The chain links TRBV5-5 to TRBJ2-7, with unresolved D. Trimming removed 2 bases from V and 5 bases from J, with 8 bases in between. CDR3 size: 12 residues. In germline, CDR1 is SGHKS, CDR2 YYEKEE (reference sequence). The CDR3 DNA follows: TGTGCCAGCAGCTTAACCCTTAACGAGCAGTACTTC. Translated, it gives CASSLTLNEQYF.

This clonotype was detected a few times. The gene calls are TRBV6-2 or TRBV6-3 and TRBJ2-1, with 9 positions matching TRBD2. V lost 7 bases to trimming and J lost 2 bases; unmatched junction nucleotides: 3. The germline V gene encodes CDR1 MNHEY and CDR2 SVGEGT. There are 14 residues in the CDR3. The DNA of the CDR3 is TGTGCCAGCACAGGCGGGGGGGCCTACAATGAGCAGTTCTTC. Protein: CASTGGGAYNEQFF.

The gene calls are TRBV4-2 and TRBJ2-3; the D gene is possibly TRBD2 (6 bases). V was clipped by 1 base and J by 1 base, with 15 bases between them. Germline CDR1 LGHNA, CDR2 YNFKEQ. The CDR3 sequence is 17 residues long. The CDR3 sequence is CASSQVLAESRTDTQYF. The DNA of the CDR3 is TGTGCCAGCAGCCAAGTGTTAGCGGAATCACGCACAGATACGCAGTATTTT.

This clonotype was detected a few times. The chain combines TRBV12-3 or TRBV12-4 with TRBJ1-1; D gene ambiguous. V was shortened by 6 bases and J by 8 bases, with 16 bases between the two germline ends. The CDR3 totals 13 residues. For the CDR3, the DNA is TGTGCCAGCAGCTCTGACATGCCCGTGGAAGCTTTCTTT. It specifies CASSSDMPVEAFF.

This clonotype was counted only a few times. The V and J genes are TRBV4-1 and TRBJ2-5; D assignment may be TRBD1 or TRBD2 (5 bases each). The germline V gene encodes CDR1 MGHRA and CDR2 YSYEKL. V lost 6 bases and J lost 5, with 16 bases in between. This CDR3 has 14 amino acids. In DNA, the CDR3 is TGCGCCAGCAGAGATTTTGGGGGACGGGAGACCCAGTACTTC. Translation gives CASRDFGGRETQYF.

The chain links TRBV7-9 to TRBJ2-7, with 7 bases matching TRBD1. V lost 5 bases and J lost 1; bases outside the gene matches: 5. Germline loops: CDR1 SEHNR, CDR2 FQNEAQ (reference sequence). This CDR3 region has 14 residues. The chain's CDR3 is CASSERQGSYEQYF. The CDR3 DNA reads as TGTGCCAGCAGCGAAAGACAGGGTTCCTACGAGCAGTACTTC.

The chain employs TRBV9 and TRBJ2-1; D assignment may be TRBD1 or TRBD2 (5 bases each). V was clipped by 4 bases and J by 2 bases, with 13 bases between them. Germline-derived CDR1 and CDR2 are SGDLS and YYNGEE. The CDR3 consists of 15 residues. The DNA for the CDR3 is TGTGCCAGCAGCATCTCGGGGCTCCCCTACAATGAGCAGTTCTTC. Protein: CASSISGLPYNEQFF. Together with reference TRBV9 and TRBJ2-1, the CDR3 gives the full variable domain: DSGVTQTPKHLITATGQRVTLRCSPRSGDLSVYWYQQSLDQGLQFLIQYYNGEERAKGNILERFSAQQFPDLHSELNLSSLELGDSALYFCASSISGLPYNEQFFGPGTRLTVL.

This clonotype has more than one count but fewer than ten. Here the CDR3 reads CATNKNGESADTQYF. Here the CDR3 DNA reads TGTGCCACGAATAAGAACGGGGAATCCGCAGATACGCAGTATTTT. V usage is TRBV24-1 and J usage is TRBJ2-3; D might be TRBD2 (5 bases). The CDR3 loop spans 15 amino acids. V was trimmed by 10 bases and J by 4 bases, leaving 20 bases between them. The germline V gene has CDR1 KGHDR and CDR2 SFDVKD.

This clonotype turned up a few times. The rearrangement links TRBV7-9 to TRBJ2-1; 10 bases match TRBD1. The CDR3 runs to 17 residues. J lost 1 base, V lost 4 bases, and 7 bases had no gene match. CDR1 SEHNR and CDR2 FQNEAQ come from the germline V gene (reference sequence). The CDR3 loop is CASSSRTGGESYNEQFF. The CDR3 coding sequence is TGTGCCAGCAGCTCTCGGACAGGGGGAGAATCCTACAATGAGCAGTTCTTC. Variable domain in full (rest from reference TRBV7-9 and TRBJ2-1): DTGVSQNPRHKITKRGQNVTFRCDPISEHNRLYWYRQTLGQGPEFLTYFQNEAQLEKSRLLSDRFSAERPKGSFSTLEIQRTEQGDSAMYLCASSSRTGGESYNEQFFGPGTRLTVL.

The chain carries TRBV12-3 or TRBV12-4 and TRBJ2-4; 10 positions match TRBD1. The CDR3 covers 19 residues. J was trimmed by 1 base and V by 6 bases; bases with no gene match: 15. The CDR3 bases are TGTGCCAGCAGGAGCAACGGACAGGGGGATTGGTGGGCCAAAAACATTCAGTACTTC. Translating gives CASRSNGQGDWWAKNIQYF.

This clonotype came up many times. J is TRBJ1-6 and V is TRBV20-1; 8 positions match TRBD1. The CDR3 length is 14 residues. V shed 6 bases, J shed 7 bases, and the junction held 8 bases outside the gene matches. Germline CDR1 reads DFQATT; CDR2 reads SNEGSKA (reference sequence). CDR3 sequence reads: CSAGTGRENSPLHF. The CDR3 DNA follows: TGCAGTGCCGGGACAGGACGGGAAAATTCACCCCTCCACTTT.

This clonotype was counted only a few times. CDR3 in DNA: TGTGCCAGCAGCGTAGTGGACCTGAACACTGAAGCTTTCTTT. Encoded protein: CASSVVDLNTEAFF. V gene TRBV9 combines with J gene TRBJ1-1, with D unresolved. V gave up 0 bases and J gave up 0 bases, with 6 bases separating them. Germline assignment: CDR1 SGDLS and CDR2 YYNGEE. The CDR3 is 14 amino acids.

The chain recombines TRBV27 with TRBJ2-3; no firm D call. The CDR3 length is 14 residues. V lost 5 bases, J lost 0 bases, and 9 bases lay in between. Germline assignment: CDR1 MNHEY and CDR2 SMNVEV (reference sequence). This CDR3 is CASSVGKSTDTQYF. The CDR3 region has the DNA TGTGCCAGCAGTGTAGGCAAAAGCACAGATACGCAGTATTTT.

This clonotype was counted only a few times. J is TRBJ1-3 and V is TRBV2; 7 bases are shared with TRBD1. Germline V gives CDR1 SNHLY, CDR2 FYNNEI. This CDR3 comprises 16 residues. V lost 7 bases to trimming and J lost 1 base; unmatched junction nucleotides: 10. The CDR3 DNA is TGTGCCAGCACCGGCTCAGGGGGGAGATCTGGAAACACCATATATTTT. This encodes CASTGSGGRSGNTIYF. Complete variable domain (other parts from reference TRBV2 and TRBJ1-3): EPEVTQTPSHQVTQMGQEVILRCVPISNHLYFYWYRQILGQKVEFLVSFYNNEISEKSEIFDDQFSVERPDGSNFTLKIRSTKLEDSAMYFCASTGSGGRSGNTIYFGEGSWLTVV.

This chain joins TRBV2 and TRBJ1-1; 10 bases map to TRBD1. Germline lookup yields CDR1 SNHLY and CDR2 FYNNEI. This CDR3 spans 16 amino acids. The V segment lost 9 bases and the J segment 10 bases; nucleotides outside the gene matches: 20. CDR3 bases: TGTGCCAGTCAACGGGACAGGGGACATACTAAAATGGGAGCTTTCTTT. It translates to CASQRDRGHTKMGAFF.

This clonotype was picked up a small number of times. The chain has TRBV18 and TRBJ2-7, with TRBD1 matching 12 bases. The CDR3 runs 16 residues. The germline CDR1 and CDR2 sequences are KGHSH and LQKENI. V dropped 3 bases and J dropped 7; count of bases not matched to a gene: 10. CDR3: CASSPLTGQGAWEQYF. As DNA, the CDR3 is TGTGCCAGCTCACCGTTAACGGGACAGGGGGCGTGGGAGCAGTACTTC. The complete variable domain, with remaining parts taken from reference TRBV18 and TRBJ2-7, reads NAGVMQNPRHLVRRRGQEARLRCSPMKGHSHVYWYRQLPEEGLKFMVYLQKENIIDESGMPKERFSAEFPKEGPSILRIQQVVRGDSAAYFCASSPLTGQGAWEQYFGPGTRLTVT.